This TCR beta chain was documented in a study of CD8+CD57+ T cells in acquired aplastic anemia. Study-wide context: Each DNA sample taken from sorted CD4+ and CD8+ cells came to around 3.4 ug on average. Study outcomes and limitations: Approximately 30 CD8+ CDR3 sequences were shared between patients and controls.

About this clonotype itself: Its antigen is unidentified.

Patients sequenced had flow cytometry evidence of CD8+CD57+ cell expansion. No therapy had been given to the patients at the time of blood sampling. The template for TCR beta VDJ and CDR3 sequence profiling was genomic DNA. TCRdb ran MiXCR on the reads and lists one entry per CDR3 protein. The data show a few hundred thousand distinct CDR3 sequences, less than 85% seen once. The V gene end was trimmed by 3 bases and the J gene end by 3 bases; junction bases not matched to a gene: 4. Per germline, CDR1 SGHTA and CDR2 FQGNSA. The CDR3 has 15 residues. This receptor was taken from a human donor with aplastic anemia. The sequencing sample was made of sorted CD4+, CD8+, or CD8+CD57+ T cells (not recorded which) from PBMCs. The V call is TRBV7-2, the J call TRBJ2-3, with 9 bases matching TRBD2. The CDR3 loop reads CASSFGTSLTDTQYF. The CDR3 bases are TGTGCCAGCAGCTTCGGGACTAGCCTGACAGATACGCAGTATTTT.